This T cell receptor (beta chain) was profiled in a study of cytomegalovirus exposure and HLA in healthy donors. Study-level background: The same platform used for the 650 to 850 first-cohort repertoires was also used for the 120 or so validation repertoires, as a later analysis reported. Points from the study as a whole: Across donors, most TCRs were seen rarely, yet some public ones were widespread.

V was clipped by 0 bases and J by 4 bases, with 3 bases between them. CDR1 is SGHTA and CDR2 is FQGTGA in the germline V gene. This CDR3 is built from 13 residues. Sequencing used immunoSEQ multiplex PCR; TCRdb keeps in-frame clones, though not all of them. The data contain about 350,000 clones, roughly 87% of them singletons. With respect to this clone: The target antigen is unknown.

The chain uses TRBV7-3 and TRBJ2-2; D gene unclear. This TCR derives from a woman younger than 45 in good health and CMV-seropositive. The sequencing sample was made of PBMCs. CDR3 protein: CASSLTATGELFF. For the CDR3, the DNA is TGTGCCAGCAGCTTAACGGCCACCGGGGAGCTGTTTTTT.